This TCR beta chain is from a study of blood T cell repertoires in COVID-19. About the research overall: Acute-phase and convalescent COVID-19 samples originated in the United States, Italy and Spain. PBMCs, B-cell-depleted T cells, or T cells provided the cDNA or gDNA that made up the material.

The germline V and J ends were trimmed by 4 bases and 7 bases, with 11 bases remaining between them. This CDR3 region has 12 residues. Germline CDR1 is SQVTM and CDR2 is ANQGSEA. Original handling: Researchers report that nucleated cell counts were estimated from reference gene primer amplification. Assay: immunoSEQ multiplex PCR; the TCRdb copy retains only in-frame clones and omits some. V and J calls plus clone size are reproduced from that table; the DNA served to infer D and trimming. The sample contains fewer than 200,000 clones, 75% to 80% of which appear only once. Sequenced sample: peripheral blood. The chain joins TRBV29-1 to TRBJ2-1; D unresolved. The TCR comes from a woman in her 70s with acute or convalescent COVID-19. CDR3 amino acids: CSVVWFGNEQFF. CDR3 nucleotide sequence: TGCAGCGTTGTCTGGTTCGGGAATGAGCAGTTCTTC.